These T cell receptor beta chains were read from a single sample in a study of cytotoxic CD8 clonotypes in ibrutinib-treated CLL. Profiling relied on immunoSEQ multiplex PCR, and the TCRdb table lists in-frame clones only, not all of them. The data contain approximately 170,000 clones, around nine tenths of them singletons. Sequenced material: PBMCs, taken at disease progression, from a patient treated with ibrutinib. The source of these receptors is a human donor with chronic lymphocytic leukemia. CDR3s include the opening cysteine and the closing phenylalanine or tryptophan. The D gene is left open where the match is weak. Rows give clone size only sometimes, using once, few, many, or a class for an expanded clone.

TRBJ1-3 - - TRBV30 CAWNRGSGNTIYF TGTGCCTGGAACCGGGGGTCGGGAAACACCATATATTTT
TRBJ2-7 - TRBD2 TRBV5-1 CASSLGLTSGSGYEQYF TGCGCCAGCAGCTTGGGGTTGACTAGCGGGAGTGGCTACGAGCAGTACTTC
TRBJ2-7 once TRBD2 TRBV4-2 CASSRGGYEQYF TGTGCCAGCAGCCGCGGGGGCTACGAGCAGTACTTC
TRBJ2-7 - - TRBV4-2 CASSQMGPRVVGAQYEQYF TGTGCCAGCAGCCAAATGGGGCCCCGTGTTGTGGGGGCTCAGTACGAGCAGTACTTC
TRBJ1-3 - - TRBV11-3 CASSSGQIGNTIYF TGTGCCAGCAGCTCAGGACAGATCGGAAACACCATATATTTT
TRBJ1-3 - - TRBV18 CASSPPSRAQGNTIYF TGTGCCAGCTCACCACCGTCACGAGCTCAGGGAAACACCATATATTTT
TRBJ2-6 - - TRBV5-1 CASSFYYREDSGANVLTF TGCGCCAGCAGCTTCTATTACAGGGAAGACTCTGGGGCCAACGTCCTGACTTTC
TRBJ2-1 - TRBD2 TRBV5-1 CASSLSGGVNEQFF TGCGCCAGCAGCTTGTCGGGAGGGGTCAATGAGCAGTTCTTC
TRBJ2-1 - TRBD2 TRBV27 CASSPGLAALNEQFF TGTGCCAGCAGCCCGGGACTAGCGGCCTTAAATGAGCAGTTCTTC
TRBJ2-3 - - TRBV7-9 CASSPTASTSRTDTQYF TGTGCCAGCAGCCCAACGGCTAGTACTAGTCGTACAGATACGCAGTATTTT
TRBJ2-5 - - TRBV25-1 CASSVGGSGVTQYF TGTGCCAGCAGTGTAGGCGGTAGCGGCGTGACCCAGTACTTC
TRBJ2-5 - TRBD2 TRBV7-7 CASSSGRAKETQYF TGTGCCAGCAGCTCAGGGAGGGCGAAAGAGACCCAGTACTTC
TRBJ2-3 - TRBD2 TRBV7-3 CASSYGTSGVSSTDTQYF TGTGCCAGCAGTTACGGGACTAGCGGGGTATCTAGCACAGATACGCAGTATTTT
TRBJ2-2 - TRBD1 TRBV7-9 CASSLRGTGGVNTGELFF TGTGCCAGCAGCTTACGCGGGACAGGGGGAGTAAACACCGGGGAGCTGTTTTTT
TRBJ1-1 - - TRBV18 CASSRRDIEAFF TGTGCCAGCTCACGACGGGACATTGAAGCTTTCTTT
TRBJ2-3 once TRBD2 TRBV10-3 CAIKGTSGSPTDTQYF TGTGCCATCAAAGGGACTAGCGGTAGCCCCACAGATACGCAGTATTTT
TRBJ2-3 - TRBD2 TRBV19 CASSIDTSGASTDTQYF TGTGCCAGTAGTATAGATACTAGCGGGGCTAGCACAGATACGCAGTATTTT
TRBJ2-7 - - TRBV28 CASTEGGTPYYEQYF TGTGCCAGCACCGAGGGCGGGACACCTTACTACGAGCAGTACTTC
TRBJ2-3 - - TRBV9 CASSVSPGTDTQYF TGTGCCAGCAGCGTAAGTCCCGGGACAGATACGCAGTATTTT
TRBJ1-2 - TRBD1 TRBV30 CAWSPRGPDNYGYTF TGTGCCTGGAGTCCGAGGGGGCCGGATAACTATGGCTACACCTTC
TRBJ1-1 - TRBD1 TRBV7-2 CASSLQGARLNTEAFF TGTGCCAGCAGTTTACAGGGGGCTCGACTAAACACTGAAGCTTTCTTT
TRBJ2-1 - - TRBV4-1 CASSQQILDNSYNEQFF TGCGCCAGCAGCCAACAAATCCTAGACAACTCCTACAATGAGCAGTTCTTC
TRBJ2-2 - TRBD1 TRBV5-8 CASSRTGGGTGELFF TGTGCCAGCAGCCGCACAGGGGGAGGCACCGGGGAGCTGTTTTTT
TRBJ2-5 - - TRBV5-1 CASSLAVGSSQGETQYF TGCGCCAGCAGCTTGGCCGTAGGGTCCTCTCAGGGAGAGACCCAGTACTTC
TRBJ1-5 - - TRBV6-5 CASSLLGSGNQPQHF TGTGCCAGCTCGCTGTTGGGGTCCGGCAATCAGCCCCAGCATTTT
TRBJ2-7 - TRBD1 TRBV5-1 CASSPGQGSYEQYF TGCGCCAGCAGCCCGGGACAGGGATCCTACGAGCAGTACTTC
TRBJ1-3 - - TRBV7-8 CASSFTATASGNTIYF TGTGCCAGCAGCTTCACTGCGACGGCCTCTGGAAACACCATATATTTT
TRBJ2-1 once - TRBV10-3 CAIKGLNGSPGSYNEQFF TGTGCCATCAAGGGCCTCAACGGGTCTCCGGGCTCCTACAATGAGCAGTTCTTC
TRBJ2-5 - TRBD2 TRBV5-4 CASSLGGRASWETQYF TGTGCCAGCAGCTTGGGCGGGAGGGCCTCGTGGGAGACCCAGTACTTC
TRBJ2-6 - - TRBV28 CASSFGLSGGGANVLTF TGTGCCAGCAGTTTCGGCCTCAGCGGAGGGGGGGCCAACGTCCTGACTTTC
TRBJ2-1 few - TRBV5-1 CASSSRDGGVNEQFF TGCGCCAGCAGCTCCCGGGACGGGGGTGTAAATGAGCAGTTCTTC
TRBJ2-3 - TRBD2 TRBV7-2 CASSLGLAGGTDTQYF TGTGCCAGCAGCCTGGGACTAGCGGGCGGCACAGATACGCAGTATTTT
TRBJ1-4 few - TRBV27 CASSPRYFRRGANEKLFF TGTGCCAGCAGTCCCCGGTATTTCCGCCGGGGAGCTAATGAAAAACTGTTTTTT
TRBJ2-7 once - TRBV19 CASRSWSDYEQYF TGTGCCAGTAGAAGCTGGTCGGACTACGAGCAGTACTTC
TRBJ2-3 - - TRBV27 CASSLSFGVDTQYF TGTGCCAGCAGTTTATCCTTCGGGGTAGATACGCAGTATTTT
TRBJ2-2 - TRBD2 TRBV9 CASNGIGGRAMNTGELFF TGTGCCTCAAATGGGATCGGCGGGAGGGCTATGAACACCGGGGAGCTGTTTTTT
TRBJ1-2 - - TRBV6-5 CASSSNYGYTF TGTGCCAGCAGTTCTAACTATGGCTACACCTTC
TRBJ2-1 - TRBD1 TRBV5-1 CASSLGQGDDEQFF TGCGCCAGCAGCTTGGGGCAGGGGGACGATGAGCAGTTCTTC
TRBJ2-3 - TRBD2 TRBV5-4 CASSFGGGEAPNTQYF TGTGCCAGCAGCTTCGGCGGGGGGGAAGCGCCGAATACGCAGTATTTT
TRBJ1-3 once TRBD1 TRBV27 CASSAGQGGNTIYF TGTGCCAGCAGCGCCGGACAGGGGGGAAACACCATATATTTT
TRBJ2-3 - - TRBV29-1 CSVEGNTDTQYF TGCAGCGTTGAGGGTAACACAGATACGCAGTATTTT
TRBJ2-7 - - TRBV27 CASSPGLVYEQYF TGTGCCAGCAGCCCAGGGTTGGTCTACGAGCAGTACTTC
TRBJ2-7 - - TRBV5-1 CASSLRGLQSSYEQYF TGCGCCAGCAGCTTGCGCGGTCTTCAAAGCTCCTACGAGCAGTACTTC
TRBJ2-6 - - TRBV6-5 CASRFDRAGANVLTF TGTGCCAGCAGATTTGATCGGGCCGGGGCCAACGTCCTGACTTTC